This T cell receptor beta chain was profiled in a study of Graves' ophthalmopathy and Graves' hyperthyroidism. Across the study: Pretreatment peripheral blood was obtained at initial diagnosis.

TCR beta CDR3 amplification used RNA transcripts. In the first round, RT-PCR was carried out with HTBI primers, and a multiplex PCR formed the second round. TCRdb reprocessed the multiplex PCR reads with MiXCR, giving one entry per CDR3 protein. The sample has 40,000 to 50,000 distinct CDR3 sequences; 50% are singletons. This clonotype has only a few counts. Diagnosis relied on clinical symptoms, serum thyroxine, TRAb, thyroid ultrasound and orbital computed tomography. The sequence was obtained from an adult man with Graves' ophthalmopathy. The sample consisted of peripheral blood.

The CDR3 region is CASSPRGGEQFF. CDR3 nucleotide sequence: TGTGCCAGCTCACCACGGGGGGGTGAGCAGTTCTTC. V and J are TRBV18 and TRBJ2-1, with 7 bases that match TRBD2. Germline V gene sequence: CDR1 KGHSH, CDR2 LQKENI. The length of the CDR3 is 12 residues. V dropped 1 base and J dropped 9; count of bases not matched to a gene: 0.